The rows below give T cell receptor beta chains drawn from one sample of a study of T cell changes during pregnancy in multiple sclerosis. Assay used: immunoSEQ multiplex PCR; TCRdb lists only in-frame clones, some missing. The table lists about 130,000 clones, about 96% of them singletons, with less than 0.55% in the top ten. The material sequenced was peripheral blood, taken after pregnancy. These receptors were taken from a female donor with multiple sclerosis, enrolled in a pregnancy study. Both conserved end residues are part of each CDR3. The D gene is left open where the match is weak. Size is omitted from some rows. Given values are once, few, many or a class for expanded clones.

d_call	clone_size	v_call	j_call	cdr3_aa	cdr3_nt
NA	NA	TRBV19	TRBJ1-4	CASSIGFRGANEKLFF	TGTGCCAGTAGTATCGGCTTTCGGGGTGCTAATGAAAAACTGTTTTTT
NA	NA	TRBV27	TRBJ2-2	CASSFDSNTGELFF	TGTGCCAGCAGTTTCGACAGTAACACCGGGGAGCTGTTTTTT
TRBD2	NA	TRBV19	TRBJ2-1	CASSITGGSDEQFF	TGTGCCAGTAGTATTACGGGAGGGAGCGATGAGCAGTTCTTC
TRBD1	NA	TRBV18	TRBJ2-7	CASSLPTGGLSYEQYF	TGTGCCAGCTCACTACCTACAGGGGGTCTCTCCTACGAGCAGTACTTC
NA	NA	TRBV7-9	TRBJ1-3	CASSLAAGRNTIYF	TGTGCCAGCAGCTTAGCGGCGGGAAGAAACACCATATATTTT
TRBD1	NA	TRBV6-5	TRBJ2-7	CASSYGQDMITREQYF	TGTGCCAGCAGTTACGGACAGGACATGATTACTAGGGAGCAGTACTTC
NA	NA	TRBV6-1	TRBJ2-7	CASSIQLPRYEQYF	TGTGCCAGCAGCATACAGCTACCCAGGTACGAGCAGTACTTC
NA	NA	TRBV7-9	TRBJ2-7	CASSLGAEFSYEQYF	TGTGCCAGCAGCTTAGGGGCTGAGTTCTCCTACGAGCAGTACTTC
TRBD2	NA	TRBV28	TRBJ2-1	CASRGLAGASSYNEQFF	TGTGCCAGCAGAGGACTAGCGGGAGCTAGTTCCTACAATGAGCAGTTCTTC
NA	NA	TRBV27	TRBJ2-7	CASSLSGAPTAEQYF	TGTGCCAGCAGTTTATCGGGGGCTCCGACTGCCGAGCAGTACTTC
NA	NA	TRBV19	TRBJ1-2	CASTIGGQIRGYTF	TGTGCCAGCACCATCGGTGGACAGATCCGCGGCTACACCTTC
TRBD2	NA	TRBV7-7	TRBJ2-1	CASSSISGSGYNEQFF	TGTGCTAGCAGCTCAATTAGCGGGAGTGGGTACAATGAGCAGTTCTTC
NA	NA	TRBV28	TRBJ2-5	CASSFDIVTETQYF	TGTGCCAGCAGTTTTGACATTGTTACAGAGACCCAGTACTTC
TRBD1	NA	TRBV7-2	TRBJ2-4	CASSLRSLGQGFAKNIQYF	TGTGCCAGCAGCTTACGTAGCCTAGGACAGGGTTTCGCCAAAAACATTCAGTACTTC
NA	NA	TRBV2	TRBJ1-4	CASMGREVIPTNEKLFF	TGTGCCAGCATGGGAAGGGAGGTGATACCAACTAATGAAAAACTGTTTTTT
NA	NA	TRBV21-1	TRBJ1-5	CASSKGRGGDQPQHF	TGTGCCAGCAGCAAGGGTAGAGGGGGCGATCAGCCCCAGCATTTT
TRBD2	NA	TRBV19	TRBJ2-7	CASSWRTSGRYEQYF	TGTGCCAGTAGTTGGAGGACTAGCGGGCGCTACGAGCAGTACTTC
NA	NA	TRBV29-1	TRBJ2-4	CSVGLAGTYGENIQYF	TGCAGCGTTGGGTTGGCGGGGACCTATGGGGAAAACATTCAGTACTTC
TRBD1	NA	TRBV5-1	TRBJ2-1	CASSLTPGQGINEQFF	TGCGCCAGCAGCTTAACCCCGGGACAGGGGATCAATGAGCAGTTCTTC
NA	NA	TRBV19	TRBJ2-6	CASSVRDTHSGANVLTF	TGTGCCAGTAGTGTCCGGGACACTCACTCTGGGGCCAACGTCCTGACTTTC
TRBD1	NA	TRBV5-1	TRBJ2-7	CASSLPTGGGYEQYF	TGCGCCAGCAGCTTGCCCACAGGGGGCGGCTACGAGCAGTACTTC
TRBD1	once	TRBV10-3	TRBJ1-2	CAISEGTVTGYTF	TGTGCCATCAGTGAGGGGACAGTAACGGGCTACACCTTC
NA	NA	TRBV4-1	TRBJ2-7	CASSLSDAGPHEQYF	TGCGCCAGCAGCCTTTCCGATGCGGGTCCCCACGAGCAGTACTTC
TRBD1	NA	TRBV28	TRBJ1-4	CASSLTGSVTNEKLFF	TGTGCCAGCAGTTTGACAGGGTCGGTAACTAATGAAAAACTGTTTTTT
NA	NA	TRBV30	TRBJ2-1	CAWSSWGRGNEQFF	TGTGCCTGGAGTTCCTGGGGCAGGGGCAATGAGCAGTTCTTC
NA	NA	TRBV6-6	TRBJ2-7	CASNQGGPLYEQYF	TGTGCCAGCAATCAAGGGGGTCCCCTTTACGAGCAGTACTTC
NA	NA	TRBV5-4	TRBJ2-5	CASSSPLPGRQETQYF	TGTGCCAGCAGCTCTCCCCTCCCGGGTCGTCAAGAGACCCAGTACTTC
TRBD1	once	TRBV28	TRBJ2-7	CASRQGLLPYEQYF	TGTGCCAGCAGACAGGGGCTCCTCCCCTACGAGCAGTACTTC
NA	once	TRBV11-3	TRBJ1-1	CASSLGESNTEAFF	TGTGCCAGCAGCTTAGGGGAGTCGAACACTGAAGCTTTCTTT
NA	NA	TRBV6-5	TRBJ2-2	CASSSTGELFF	TGTGCCAGCAGTTCGACCGGGGAGCTGTTTTTT
TRBD1	NA	TRBV27	TRBJ2-3	CASRYGDRASDTQYF	TGTGCCAGCCGATATGGAGACAGGGCATCAGATACGCAGTATTTT
NA	NA	TRBV9	TRBJ2-1	CASSVALASPYNEQFF	TGTGCCAGCAGCGTAGCTCTAGCTTCGCCCTACAATGAGCAGTTCTTC
NA	NA	TRBV7-9	TRBJ2-1	CASSGRGLYNEQFF	TGTGCCAGCAGCGGGCGGGGACTGTACAATGAGCAGTTCTTC
TRBD1	NA	TRBV4-3	TRBJ2-1	CASSLADRDYNEQFF	TGCGCCAGCAGCCTCGCGGACAGGGACTACAATGAGCAGTTCTTC
TRBD1	NA	TRBV4-1	TRBJ1-2	CASSPHVSTGVLYGYTF	TGCGCCAGCAGTCCACACGTTTCGACAGGGGTCTTGTATGGCTACACCTTC
NA	NA	TRBV7-6	TRBJ2-1	CASSPSDFPDPYNEQFF	TGTGCCAGCAGCCCTTCCGACTTCCCTGACCCCTACAATGAGCAGTTCTTC
TRBD2	NA	TRBV6-1	TRBJ2-4	CASSEAAGGPLNIQYF	TGTGCCAGCAGTGAAGCGGCGGGAGGACCTCTAAACATTCAGTACTTC